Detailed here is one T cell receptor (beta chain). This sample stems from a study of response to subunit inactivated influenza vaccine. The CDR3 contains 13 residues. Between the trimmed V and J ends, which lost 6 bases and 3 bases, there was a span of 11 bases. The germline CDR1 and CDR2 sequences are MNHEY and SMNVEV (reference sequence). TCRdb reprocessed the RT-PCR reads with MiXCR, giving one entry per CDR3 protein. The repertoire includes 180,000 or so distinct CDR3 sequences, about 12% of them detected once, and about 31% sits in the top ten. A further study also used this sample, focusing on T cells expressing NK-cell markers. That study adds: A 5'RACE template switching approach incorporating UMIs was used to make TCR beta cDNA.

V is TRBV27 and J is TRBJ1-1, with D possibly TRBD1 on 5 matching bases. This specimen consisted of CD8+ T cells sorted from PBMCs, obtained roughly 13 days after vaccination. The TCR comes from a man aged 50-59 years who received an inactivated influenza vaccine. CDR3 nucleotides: TGTGCCAGCAGCCTACAGGTTTACACTGAAGCTTTCTTT. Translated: CASSLQVYTEAFF.